The 27 T cell receptor beta chains reported below all come from one sample, sequenced in a study of blood T cell repertoires in COVID-19. Only in-frame clones appear in the TCRdb table, and some are missing; sequencing was by immunoSEQ multiplex PCR. Of fewer than 600,000 clones in the sample, around nine tenths were seen once. The sequencing sample was made of PBMCs or T cells enriched from blood (not recorded which). All receptors derive from a middle-aged woman who had recovered from COVID-19.

The gene calls are TRBV12-3 or TRBV12-4 and TRBJ1-1, with D hard to call. CDR3 size: 13 residues. Trimming shortened V by 7 bases and J by 3 bases, and 12 bases separated the two germline ends. The CDR3 region is CASNYMLDTEAFF. The CDR3 DNA reads as TGTGCCAGCAATTACATGCTCGACACTGAAGCTTTCTTT.

The gene calls are TRBV4-1 and TRBJ1-5, with a possible D match to TRBD1 (5 bases). V lost 4 bases and J 4 bases, leaving 11 bases between the germline ends. CDR3 length: 14 amino acids. Germline V gene sequence: CDR1 MGHRA, CDR2 YSYEKL. This chain's CDR3 is CASSPAGGNQPQHF. The DNA of the CDR3 is TGCGCCAGCAGCCCGGCCGGGGGAAATCAGCCCCAGCATTTT.

This clone came up once. The J gene is TRBJ1-5, the V gene TRBV6-2 or TRBV6-3; D ambiguous. Per germline, CDR1 MNHEY and CDR2 SVGEGT. The CDR3 runs to 15 residues. V was pared by 5 bases and J by 2 bases, with 13 bases between. Here the CDR3 DNA reads TGTGCCAGCAGTCACCGGATGAGGGGCAATCAGCCCCAGCATTTT. The encoded protein is CASSHRMRGNQPQHF.

This clone was counted once. The V gene is TRBV12-3 or TRBV12-4, the J gene TRBJ2-2; tentative D call: TRBD2 (5 bases). The CDR3 is 13 residues long. Trimming shortened V by 6 bases and J by 7 bases, and 12 bases separated the two germline ends. The CDR3 coding sequence is TGTGCCAGCAGCATGAGAGGGATCGGGGAGCTGTTTTTT. Protein sequence: CASSMRGIGELFF.

On this clone: This CDR3 is also generated by other DNA sequences in the sample. This chain connects TRBV3-1 (or the pseudogene TRBV3-2) to TRBJ1-2; no clear D. The germline V gene encodes CDR1 LGHDT and CDR2 YNNKEL (reference sequence). This CDR3 has 14 amino acids. Trimming removed 1 base from V and 0 bases from J, with 6 bases in between. The CDR3 DNA reads as TGTGCCAGCAGCCAAGGAGGCCCTAACTATGGCTACACCTTC. Translating it yields CASSQGGPNYGYTF.

V is TRBV5-1 and J is TRBJ2-7; 9 bases align to TRBD2. This CDR3 is 15 amino acids long. J gave up 1 base and V 1 base, and 3 bases lay outside the gene matches. Germline V gene sequence: CDR1 SGHRS, CDR2 YFSETQ. The CDR3 DNA reads TGCGCCAGCAGCTTGAGCCTAGCGGGGTCCTACGAGCAGTACTTC. It codes for CASSLSLAGSYEQYF.

The CDR3 nucleotides are TGTGCCAGCAGTCCGGGACAAAACACTGAAGCTTTCTTT. Translating gives CASSPGQNTEAFF. The chain uses TRBV28 and TRBJ1-1; TRBD1 might be the D (6 bases). The CDR3 is 13 residues long. The V and J ends lost 5 bases and 2 bases respectively, with 9 bases between them. Germline V lookup: CDR1 MDHEN, CDR2 SYDVKM.

The chain couples TRBV5-1 to TRBJ2-3; TRBD2 matches 8 bases. CDR1 and CDR2 from the germline V gene are SGHRS and YFSETQ. CDR3 length equals 14 residues. V trimming: 4 bases; J trimming: 4 bases; junction bases outside the gene matches: 5. CDR3 amino acids: CASSPGLAADTQYF. CDR3 nucleotides: TGCGCCAGCAGCCCCGGACTAGCAGCAGATACGCAGTATTTT.

The rearrangement uses TRBV5-4 and TRBJ2-7, with 7 bases lining up with TRBD2. The junction had 10 bases not matched to a gene; V was cut back by 4 bases and J by 3 bases. Per germline, CDR1 SGHNT and CDR2 YYREEE (reference sequence). The CDR3 consists of 15 residues. The CDR3 nucleotides are TGTGCCAGCAGCCCGTATACGGGAGGAGGCTACGAGCAGTACTTC. Protein: CASSPYTGGGYEQYF.

V is TRBV7-2 and J is TRBJ2-7; 7 bases agree with TRBD2. The V gene's germline CDR1 is SGHTA and CDR2 FQGNSA. The CDR3 contains 14 residues. The V and J ends lost 3 bases and 3 bases, in that order; junction bases with no gene match: 5. The CDR3 DNA sequence: TGTGCCAGCAGCTTGGGGGAGGGCCGCTACGAGCAGTACTTC. This sequence encodes CASSLGEGRYEQYF.

This chain uses TRBV7-2 with TRBJ2-5; D gene uncertain. The germline V gene encodes CDR1 SGHTA and CDR2 FQGNSA. The V end was cut by 4 bases, the J end by 5 bases, with 17 bases between. This CDR3 is 15 amino acids long. The CDR3 loop is CASSSRHYPGETQYF. The CDR3 DNA follows: TGTGCCAGCAGCTCCCGTCACTACCCCGGGGAGACCCAGTACTTC.

The CDR3 is CASGTDHSNQPQHF. CDR3 coding DNA: TGTGCCAGCGGGACAGACCATAGCAATCAGCCCCAGCATTTT. The gene calls are TRBV19 and TRBJ1-5; 7 nucleotides agree with TRBD1. Germline V gives CDR1 LNHDA, CDR2 SQIVND (reference sequence). This CDR3 contains 14 residues. J lost 0 bases, V lost 9 bases, and 5 bases had no gene match.

The chain is built from TRBV4-3 and TRBJ1-1, with a possible D match to TRBD1 (5 bases). Germline loops: CDR1 LGHNA, CDR2 YSLEER. The CDR3 spans 16 residues. V was pared by 0 bases and J by 2 bases, with 13 bases between. CDR3 region: CASSQDLPTGNTEAFF. CDR3 coding DNA: TGCGCCAGCAGCCAAGATCTCCCTACAGGCAACACTGAAGCTTTCTTT.

This clone has only a few counts. The chain combines TRBV30 with TRBJ2-6; possible D gene TRBD1, 5 bases. V was clipped by 0 bases and J by 1 base, with 13 bases between them. CDR3 length: 17 residues. Germline CDR1 is GTSNPN and CDR2 is SVGIG (reference sequence). This CDR3 is CAWSVPGLKSGANVLTF. The DNA for the CDR3 is TGTGCCTGGAGTGTACCAGGGTTAAAGTCTGGGGCCAACGTCCTGACTTTC. Combining the CDR3 with reference TRBV30 and TRBJ2-6 gives the whole variable domain SQTIHQWPATLVQPVGSPLSLECTVEGTSNPNLYWYRQAAGRGLQLLFYSVGIGQISSEVPQNLSASRPQDRQFILSSKKLLLSDSGFYLCAWSVPGLKSGANVLTFGAGSRLTVL.

V gene TRBV7-2 combines with J gene TRBJ1-5, with TRBD1 as a possible D gene (5 bases). Germline V gene sequence: CDR1 SGHTA, CDR2 FQGNSA. The V and J ends lost 2 bases and 4 bases respectively, with 18 bases between them. The CDR3 covers 17 residues. DNA of the CDR3: TGTGCCAGCAGCTTATATAGGGGCAGGCAAGTTAATCAGCCCCAGCATTTT. It codes for CASSLYRGRQVNQPQHF.

The chain uses TRBV7-7 and TRBJ2-5; 9 bases map to TRBD2. Trimming removed 5 bases from V and 5 bases from J; junction bases left unmatched: 12. This CDR3 contains 16 residues. CDR1 and CDR2 from the germline V gene are SSHAT and FNYEAQ (reference sequence). Written as DNA, the CDR3 is TGTGCCAGCAGCCCTTGGGAAGCGGGAGGATTCGAGACCCAGTACTTC. Amino acid sequence: CASSPWEAGGFETQYF.

The chain couples TRBV4-2 to TRBJ2-1; 9 bases match TRBD2. Germline values: CDR1 LGHNA, CDR2 YNFKEQ. The V and J ends lost 1 base and 2 bases, in that order; junction bases with no gene match: 6. The CDR3 runs 17 residues. Here the CDR3 reads CASSQGIAGETYNEQFF. CDR3 DNA sequence: TGTGCCAGCAGCCAAGGCATAGCGGGAGAAACCTACAATGAGCAGTTCTTC.

The J gene is TRBJ1-3, the V gene TRBV29-1, with D possibly TRBD1 on 5 matching bases. The V gene lost 8 bases and the J gene lost 4 bases, with 12 bases spanning the gap. The CDR3 contains 12 residues. CDR1 and CDR2 (germline): SQVTM, ANQGSEA. CDR3 sequence reads: CSTRVGGNTIYF. The CDR3 DNA reads TGCAGCACCAGGGTTGGGGGAAACACCATATATTTT.

This sequence joins TRBV19 and TRBJ1-6; TRBD1 matches at 7 bases. From germline, CDR1 is LNHDA and CDR2 SQIVND (reference sequence). This CDR3 is 14 amino acids long. With V trimmed by 3 bases and J by 11 bases, 7 bases remained unmatched. The CDR3 sequence: CASSIGRGLTPLHF. The CDR3 bases are TGTGCCAGTAGTATCGGCAGGGGGTTGACACCCCTCCACTTT.

The V gene is TRBV7-2, the J gene TRBJ2-5, with D unclear. Germline lookup yields CDR1 SGHTA and CDR2 FQGNSA. The CDR3 has 13 amino acids. V lost 2 bases, J lost 6 bases, and 10 bases lay in between. DNA for the CDR3: TGTGCCAGCAGCTTATTGCTGGAGAAGACCCAGTACTTC. Protein product: CASSLLLEKTQYF.

The gene calls are TRBV9 and TRBJ2-1; D is perhaps TRBD1 (6 bases). In germline, CDR1 is SGDLS, CDR2 YYNGEE. With 4 bases removed from V and 0 bases from J, the gap between germline ends came to 14 bases. CDR3 length equals 16 residues. The CDR3 loop is CASSSRQGTSYNEQFF. In DNA, the CDR3 is TGTGCCAGCAGCTCTCGTCAGGGGACCTCCTACAATGAGCAGTTCTTC.

V is TRBV6-5 and J is TRBJ1-1; 7 positions agree with TRBD1. J gave up 7 bases and V 0 bases, and 5 bases lay outside the gene matches. Per the germline V gene, CDR1 is MNHEY and CDR2 is SVGAGI. The CDR3 contains 14 residues. The CDR3 DNA reads as TGTGCCAGCAGTTACTCCGTCAGGGGGAGTGAAGCTTTCTTT. Residues: CASSYSVRGSEAFF.

The table lists this clone with a few counts. The chain couples TRBV5-1 to TRBJ1-2, with D possibly TRBD1 on 6 matching bases. Trimming cost V 3 bases and J 4 bases, with 16 bases left between them. CDR3 length: 15 residues. Germline V gene lookup returns CDR1 SGHRS and CDR2 YFSETQ. CDR3 sequence: CASSYAGANSYGYTF. Here the CDR3 DNA reads TGCGCCAGCAGCTATGCAGGGGCGAATTCCTATGGCTACACCTTC.

The V gene is TRBV4-1, the J gene TRBJ2-7; 9 bases fit TRBD1. The CDR3 has 13 amino acids. With 5 bases clipped from V and 5 bases from J, the junction kept 4 bases outside the gene matches. CDR1 MGHRA and CDR2 YSYEKL come from the germline V gene. CDR3 region: CASSGRDRDEQYF. The CDR3 region has the DNA TGCGCCAGCAGCGGCCGGGACAGGGACGAGCAGTACTTC.

The J gene is TRBJ1-1, the V gene TRBV19; no reliable D call. Germline V gene sequence: CDR1 LNHDA, CDR2 SQIVND (reference sequence). The CDR3 is made up of 16 amino acids. Trimming took 4 bases from V and 1 from J, leaving 16 bases between them. CDR3 nucleotide sequence: TGTGCCAGTAGTAGAGGATCCGGGGTTCGGAACACTGAAGCTTTCTTT. The encoded protein is CASSRGSGVRNTEAFF.

Only one count was recorded for this clone. The chain couples TRBV19 to TRBJ1-5; TRBD1 is a possible D gene (6 bases). The CDR3 contains 15 residues. Looked up from germline, CDR1 is LNHDA and CDR2 is SQIVND (reference sequence). The ends were cut back, 3 bases at V and 0 bases at J, with 9 bases in the middle. CDR3 protein: CASSMDSYSNQPQHF. The DNA of the CDR3 is TGTGCCAGTAGTATGGACAGTTATAGCAATCAGCCCCAGCATTTT.

The chain employs TRBV6-5 and TRBJ2-1; a possible D gene is TRBD1 (6 bases). Germline CDR1 MNHEY, CDR2 SVGAGI. This CDR3 spans 11 amino acids. CDR3 amino acids: CTTGFRNEQFF. The CDR3 DNA sequence: TGTACTACAGGGTTTCGCAATGAGCAGTTCTTC.